These T cell receptor beta chains were read from a single sample in a study of regulatory T cells in long-lasting Graves disease. TCRdb reprocessed the multiplex PCR reads via MiXCR and lists one record per CDR3 protein. This sample has fewer than 550,000 distinct CDR3 sequences, with 15% to 20% found just once. This same sample was also part of a study on T cells in Graves' hyperthyroidism and ophthalmopathy.

Here the sequenced sample was peripheral blood mononuclear cells (PBMCs), taken at new diagnosis, from a patient treated with antithyroid drugs. These receptors were obtained from a woman aged 40 to 65 with Graves disease. Both conserved end residues are part of each CDR3. The D gene is left open where the match is weak.

cdr3_aa j_call v_call cdr3_length d_call
CASSPGWATNTGELFF TRBJ2-2 TRBV3-1 16 .
CASSSGETEAFF TRBJ1-1 TRBV13 12 .
CSARTGAAQKLFF TRBJ1-4 TRBV20-1 13 TRBD1
CASSVAQQGLDAFF TRBJ1-1 TRBV9 14 .
CASFTGVGTGELFF TRBJ2-2 TRBV6-1 14 TRBD1
CASSPGTVRFEPQHF TRBJ1-5 TRBV7-9 15 TRBD1
CSARRTVEGYTF TRBJ1-2 TRBV20-1 12 .
CASTRSGINSPLHF TRBJ1-6 TRBV2 14 .
CASRARVGGTEAFF TRBJ1-1 TRBV7-8 14 .
CASSYGPSSYEQYF TRBJ2-7 TRBV6-1 14 .
CASSLGQVLGAGQFF TRBJ2-1 TRBV12-3/TRBV12-4 15 TRBD1
CASNRAKGTDTQYF TRBJ2-3 TRBV6-1 14 .
CASSVALGLGGELFF TRBJ2-2 TRBV9 15 .
CASSVSGGTYEQYF TRBJ2-7 TRBV5-1 14 TRBD2
CASRAVDATNEKLFF TRBJ1-4 TRBV12-3/TRBV12-4 15 .
CASGLGAGTVQETQYF TRBJ2-5 TRBV12-5 16 .
CASSLGWTSDTGELFF TRBJ2-2 TRBV5-1 16 TRBD2
CASSQAQTEQYF TRBJ2-7 TRBV5-1 12 .
CASSLRGLAQETQYF TRBJ2-5 TRBV7-6 15 TRBD2
CASSLTDSKNIQYF TRBJ2-4 TRBV27 14 .
CASSKGTGTSGNTIYF TRBJ1-3 TRBV7-8 16 TRBD1
CASSTDSSHTDTQYF TRBJ2-3 TRBV7-2 15 .